Detailed here is one T cell receptor (beta chain). This sample is drawn from a study of blood T cell repertoires in COVID-19. Study-wide context: Sample material is recorded as cDNA or gDNA derived from T cells, B-cell-depleted T cells, or PBMCs.

This CDR3 has 15 amino acids. V was pared by 3 bases and J by 7 bases, with 18 bases between. Germline CDR1 MNHEY, CDR2 SMNVEV (reference sequence). The method was immunoSEQ multiplex PCR; TCRdb's version includes in-frame clones alone and lacks a portion of them. The data show approximately 94,000 clones, just under 80% seen once. The chain couples TRBV27 to TRBJ1-2, with a possible D match to TRBD1 (6 bases). The sample was peripheral blood. This TCR came from a man between 65 and 79 years old with active or convalescent COVID-19. The CDR3 spells CASSFSGAGVFGYTF. The DNA of the CDR3 is TGTGCCAGCAGTTTCTCCGGGGCAGGGGTGTTTGGCTACACCTTC.